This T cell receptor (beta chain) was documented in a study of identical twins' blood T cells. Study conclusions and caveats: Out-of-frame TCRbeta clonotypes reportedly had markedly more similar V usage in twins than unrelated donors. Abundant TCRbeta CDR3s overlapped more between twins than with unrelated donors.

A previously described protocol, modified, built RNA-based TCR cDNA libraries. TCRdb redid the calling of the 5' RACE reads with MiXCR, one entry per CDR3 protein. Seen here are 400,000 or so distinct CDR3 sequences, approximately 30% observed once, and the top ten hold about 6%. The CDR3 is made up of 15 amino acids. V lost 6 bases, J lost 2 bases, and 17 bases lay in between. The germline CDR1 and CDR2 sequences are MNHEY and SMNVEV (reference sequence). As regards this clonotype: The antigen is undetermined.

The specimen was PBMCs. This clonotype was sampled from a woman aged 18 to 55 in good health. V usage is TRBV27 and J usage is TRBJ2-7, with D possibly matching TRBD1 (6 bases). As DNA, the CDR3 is TGTGCCAGCAGCCTTCTAACAGGGACCACCTACGAGCAGTACTTC. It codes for CASSLLTGTTYEQYF.